This T cell receptor beta chain was captured by sequencing in a study of T cell responses to AZD1222 COVID-19 vaccine. A word on this clone: Its matching antigen is unknown.

Overall study findings and caveats: Of the AZD1222 recipients, only 5 to 7 were seropositive at baseline.

The table came from immunoSEQ multiplex PCR; TCRdb's copy has only in-frame clones and leaves some out. The table includes 70,000 to 95,000 clones, 85% to 90% detected once. The sequence derives from an adult who received the AZD1222 COVID-19 vaccine. Sequencing used peripheral blood, obtained 28 days after the second AZD1222 dose.

DNA for the CDR3: TGTGCCAGCAGCGTACAGGGCAACGCCGGGGAGCTGTTTTTT. It yields the protein CASSVQGNAGELFF. The chain joins TRBV2 to TRBJ2-2; D may be TRBD1 (6 bases). Germline V gene sequence: CDR1 SNHLY, CDR2 FYNNEI. The germline V and J ends were trimmed by 6 bases and 6 bases, with 14 bases remaining between them. The CDR3 extends over 14 amino acids.